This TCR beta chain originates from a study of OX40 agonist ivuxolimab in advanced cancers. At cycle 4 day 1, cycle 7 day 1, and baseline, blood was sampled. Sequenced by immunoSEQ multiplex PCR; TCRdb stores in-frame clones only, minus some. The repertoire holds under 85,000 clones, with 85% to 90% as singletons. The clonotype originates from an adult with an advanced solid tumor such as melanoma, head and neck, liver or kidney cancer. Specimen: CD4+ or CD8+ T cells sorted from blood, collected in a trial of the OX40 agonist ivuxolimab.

CDR3 bases: TGTGCCAGCAGTTTTTTAAGAGCGGGTGGGAGCACAGATACGCAGTATTTT. It is translated as CASSFLRAGGSTDTQYF. The chain links TRBV27 to TRBJ2-3, with D maybe TRBD2 (6 bases). CDR3 length: 17 amino acids. Germline CDR1 reads MNHEY; CDR2 reads SMNVEV (reference sequence). Deletions cut 3 bases from V and 0 bases from J, with 16 bases between.